The rows below give T cell receptor beta chains drawn from one sample of a study of shared clonotypes between healthy human individuals. Clones were read by immunoSEQ multiplex PCR, and TCRdb kept only the in-frame ones, dropping some. The table lists under 2,500,000 clones, more than 90% of them singletons. Sequencing was carried out using naive CD4+ T cells sorted from blood. These receptor sequences come from a man between 18 and 35 years old in good health. The CDR3 runs from the conserved cysteine through the conserved F or W. A D gene is named only where the DNA matches it firmly. Clone size is stated in some rows and not others, as once, few, many or a class when expanded.

j_call,d_call,clone_size,v_call,cdr3_aa,cdr3_nt
TRBJ2-5,TRBD1,-,TRBV27,CASSPGSGGVGTQYF,TGTGCCAGCAGTCCCGGTTCAGGGGGCGTCGGGACCCAGTACTTC
TRBJ2-2,-,-,TRBV10-3,CAISEDGTGELFF,TGTGCCATCAGTGAAGACGGGACGGGGGAGCTGTTTTTT
TRBJ1-3,-,-,TRBV2,CASSSGGNTIYF,TGTGCCAGCTCCTCCGGGGGAAACACCATATATTTT
TRBJ2-5,-,-,TRBV7-2,CASSLVWGLAVGQETQYF,TGTGCCAGCAGCTTAGTCTGGGGGCTAGCGGTGGGGCAAGAGACCCAGTACTTC
TRBJ2-7,-,-,TRBV2,CASSELGGVPYEQYF,TGTGCCAGCAGTGAACTTGGGGGCGTCCCCTACGAGCAGTACTTC
TRBJ2-7,TRBD1,-,TRBV5-1,CASIRDRGLYYEQYF,TGCGCCAGCATCAGGGACAGGGGGCTGTACTACGAGCAGTACTTC
TRBJ2-7,TRBD1,-,TRBV11-2,CASSLLPGQSYEQYF,TGTGCCAGCAGCTTACTCCCGGGACAGAGCTACGAGCAGTACTTC
TRBJ2-1,-,once,TRBV2,CASSDRLVLYNEQFF,TGTGCCAGCAGCGACAGACTAGTCCTTTACAATGAGCAGTTCTTC
TRBJ2-5,TRBD1,once,TRBV10-3,CAISTGTVKETQYF,TGTGCCATCAGTACCGGGACAGTTAAAGAGACCCAGTACTTC
TRBJ2-5,TRBD1,-,TRBV7-9,CASSSALGTVGLETQYF,TGTGCCAGCAGCTCGGCTCTTGGGACAGTTGGGCTTGAGACCCAGTACTTC
TRBJ1-1,TRBD1,-,TRBV12-5,CASGSGGVNTEAFF,TGTGCTAGTGGTTCAGGGGGGGTGAACACTGAAGCTTTCTTT
TRBJ1-6,-,once,TRBV10-3,CAISATPSGVSSSYNSPLHF,TGTGCCATCAGTGCTACCCCGTCAGGGGTCTCAAGCTCCTATAATTCACCCCTCCACTTT
TRBJ2-7,TRBD2,-,TRBV7-9,CASRSSGGDGLAGAYEQYF,TGTGCCAGCAGGTCGTCAGGGGGCGACGGACTAGCGGGAGCCTACGAGCAGTACTTC
TRBJ1-2,-,-,TRBV30,CAWSVLAGASGYTF,TGTGCCTGGAGCGTCCTTGCAGGGGCCTCTGGCTACACCTTC
TRBJ2-2,-,-,TRBV14,CASSQAGGLNTGELFF,TGTGCCAGCAGCCAAGCTGGCGGGTTGAACACCGGGGAGCTGTTTTTT
TRBJ1-2,-,-,TRBV10-3,CAISDSPIYGYTF,TGTGCCATCAGTGACTCTCCCATCTATGGCTACACCTTC
TRBJ2-7,TRBD2,-,TRBV4-3,CASSQGTSGSLGSEQYF,TGCGCCAGCAGCCAAGGGACTAGCGGGAGTCTCGGGTCTGAGCAGTACTTC
TRBJ1-3,TRBD1,-,TRBV6-1,CASSEAKGQVGNTIYF,TGTGCCAGCAGTGAAGCAAAAGGACAGGTTGGAAACACCATATATTTT
TRBJ2-7,TRBD1,-,TRBV18,CASSPETGVRGEQYF,TGTGCCAGCTCACCCGAGACAGGGGTCCGAGGCGAGCAGTACTTC
TRBJ1-5,TRBD1,-,TRBV7-2,CASSTRQGDQPQHF,TGTGCCAGCAGTACCCGACAGGGTGATCAGCCCCAGCATTTT
TRBJ2-1,-,-,TRBV30,CAWIGLAYNEQFF,TGTGCCTGGATTGGGTTAGCCTACAATGAGCAGTTCTTC
TRBJ2-7,TRBD2,-,TRBV19,CASSIGTSVDEQYF,TGTGCCAGTAGTATAGGAACTAGCGTCGACGAGCAGTACTTC
TRBJ2-7,-,-,TRBV6-5,CASSRAYTEGYEQYF,TGTGCCAGCAGCCGAGCGTACACTGAGGGGTACGAGCAGTACTTC
TRBJ1-5,-,-,TRBV28,CASIRQLNQPQHF,TGTGCCAGCATCCGACAGCTCAATCAGCCCCAGCATTTT
TRBJ1-2,-,-,TRBV9,CASSEHNYGYTF,TGTGCCAGCAGCGAGCACAACTATGGCTACACCTTC
TRBJ2-3,-,-,TRBV4-3,CASSQALVGGQGNTQYF,TGCGCCAGCAGCCAAGCCCTCGTGGGAGGGCAGGGGAATACGCAGTATTTT
TRBJ1-6,-,-,TRBV6-5,CASSLQSPNNSPLHF,TGTGCCAGCAGTCTACAGAGTCCCAATAATTCACCCCTCCACTTT
TRBJ1-5,-,few,TRBV14,CASSPPGRVVQPQHF,TGTGCCAGCAGCCCCCCAGGGAGGGTTGTACAGCCCCAGCATTTT
TRBJ2-5,-,-,TRBV11-2,CASSLQQETQYF,TGTGCCAGCAGCTTACAACAAGAGACCCAGTACTTC
TRBJ1-1,-,-,TRBV7-2,CASSFTPQAFF,TGTGCCAGCAGCTTCACGCCCCAAGCTTTCTTT
TRBJ1-5,-,-,TRBV2,CASRLGGAARNQPQHF,TGTGCCAGCAGATTGGGCGGGGCAGCCCGCAATCAGCCCCAGCATTTT
TRBJ1-4,-,-,TRBV4-1,CASSPPHEKLFF,TGCGCCAGCAGCCCTCCTCATGAAAAACTGTTTTTT
TRBJ2-4,-,-,TRBV7-9,CASSLEGVMSKNIQYF,TGTGCCAGCAGCTTAGAGGGGGTTATGAGCAAAAACATTCAGTACTTC
TRBJ2-2,-,-,TRBV4-3,CASSHGQNTGELFF,TGCGCCAGCAGCCACGGACAGAACACCGGGGAGCTGTTTTTT
TRBJ1-3,TRBD1,-,TRBV29-1,CSAGGQGSGNTIYF,TGCAGCGCTGGGGGACAGGGCTCTGGAAACACCATATATTTT
TRBJ2-3,-,-,TRBV18,CASSLRDTDTQYF,TGTGCCAGCTCACTGAGGGACACAGATACGCAGTATTTT
TRBJ1-1,TRBD1,-,TRBV28,CASTPGQGVEAFF,TGTGCCAGCACCCCGGGACAGGGGGTTGAAGCTTTCTTT
TRBJ2-7,TRBD2,-,TRBV6-5,CASSTPGGKYEQYF,TGTGCCAGCAGTACGCCGGGGGGAAAGTACGAGCAGTACTTC
TRBJ2-4,TRBD2,once,TRBV4-3,CASSQDPSGRGVAKNIQYF,TGCGCCAGCAGCCAAGATCCTAGCGGGAGGGGAGTAGCCAAAAACATTCAGTACTTC
TRBJ2-7,TRBD2,few,TRBV9,CASSVATTSGTYEQYF,TGTGCCAGCAGCGTAGCTACGACTAGCGGGACCTACGAGCAGTACTTC
TRBJ2-3,-,-,TRBV19,CASSIGVSTDTQYF,TGTGCCAGTAGTATTGGTGTCAGCACAGATACGCAGTATTTT
TRBJ2-5,-,-,TRBV5-1,CASSARGVGETQYF,TGCGCCAGCAGCGCGAGAGGAGTGGGGGAGACCCAGTACTTC
TRBJ2-3,-,-,TRBV10-3,CAIRQGGANTDTQYF,TGTGCCATCAGGCAGGGGGGCGCGAACACAGATACGCAGTATTTT
TRBJ2-5,TRBD2,-,TRBV2,CASSERLADRETQYF,TGTGCCAGCAGTGAACGACTAGCGGATAGAGAGACCCAGTACTTC
TRBJ1-5,TRBD1,-,TRBV19,CASGVGTGKQPQHF,TGTGCCAGTGGGGTCGGGACAGGGAAACAGCCCCAGCATTTT
TRBJ2-6,-,-,TRBV6-1,CASILSGANVLTF,TGTGCCAGCATCCTCTCTGGGGCCAACGTCCTGACTTTC
TRBJ2-7,-,-,TRBV11-2,CASSLHPESSYEQYF,TGTGCCAGCAGCTTACATCCAGAAAGCTCCTACGAGCAGTACTTC
TRBJ2-3,TRBD2,-,TRBV10-3,CAISLAGGVADTQYF,TGTGCCATCAGTTTAGCGGGAGGGGTCGCAGATACGCAGTATTTT
TRBJ2-6,TRBD1,-,TRBV5-1,CASTPRQGPGANVLTF,TGCGCCAGCACCCCTAGACAGGGCCCTGGGGCCAACGTCCTGACTTTC
TRBJ1-1,-,-,TRBV7-9,CASMERAEAFF,TGTGCCAGCATGGAAAGAGCTGAAGCTTTCTTT
TRBJ2-1,TRBD2,-,TRBV6-5,CASSSLAGGAYNEQFF,TGTGCCAGCAGTTCCCTAGCGGGAGGGGCCTACAATGAGCAGTTCTTC
TRBJ1-3,-,-,TRBV5-6,CASSLMNTIYF,TGTGCCAGCAGCTTGATGAACACCATATATTTT
TRBJ2-1,-,-,TRBV20-1,CSASTPNEQFF,TGCAGTGCTTCGACTCCGAATGAGCAGTTCTTC
TRBJ2-2,-,-,TRBV30,CAWRGLGSNTGELFF,TGTGCCTGGAGGGGGCTGGGATCAAACACCGGGGAGCTGTTTTTT
TRBJ2-7,-,-,TRBV9,CASSVSSSSYEQYF,TGTGCCAGCAGCGTGTCTAGCAGCTCCTACGAGCAGTACTTC
TRBJ1-3,TRBD1,-,TRBV28,CASSLGDRQGNTIYF,TGTGCCAGCAGTTTGGGGGACAGGCAGGGGAACACCATATATTTT
TRBJ1-2,-,once,TRBV25-1,CASSPGPAAYGYTF,TGTGCCAGCAGTCCAGGACCCGCAGCTTACGGCTACACCTTC
TRBJ2-4,-,-,TRBV5-4,CASSLQGGARAKNIQYF,TGTGCCAGCAGCTTACAGGGGGGGGCGCGAGCCAAAAACATTCAGTACTTC
TRBJ1-5,-,-,TRBV7-2,CASSLAGPDQPQHF,TGTGCCAGCAGCTTAGCTGGGCCCGATCAGCCCCAGCATTTT
TRBJ1-3,-,-,TRBV7-2,CASSLSGGSGNTIYF,TGTGCCAGCAGCTTAAGTGGGGGTTCCGGAAACACCATATATTTT